The 14 T cell receptor beta chains presented below share a single source sample, sequenced in a study of early T cells in non-severe SARS-CoV-2 infection. TCRdb used MiXCR to reprocess the 5' RACE reads, holding one entry per CDR3 protein. The sample records over 35,000 distinct CDR3 sequences, around 9.9% being singletons. The sample comprised whole blood. These receptors were taken from an adult who was a healthcare worker with PCR-confirmed SARS-CoV-2 infection or an uninfected control (not recorded which).

In this sample, this clonotype turned up many times. The chain links TRBV5-5 to TRBJ2-3; 7 bases align to TRBD2. The CDR3 has 15 residues. Germline V gene sequence: CDR1 SGHKS, CDR2 YYEKEE (reference sequence). Trimming took 2 bases from V and 5 from J; bases not matched to a gene: 8. CDR3 nucleotide sequence: TGTGCCAGCAGCTTTCTCGCGGGGGTTCAAGATACGCAGTATTTT. Its protein is CASSFLAGVQDTQYF.

The chain employs TRBV7-9 and TRBJ2-3, with TRBD2 matching over 8 bases. Per germline, CDR1 SEHNR and CDR2 FQNEAQ (reference sequence). The CDR3 totals 14 residues. J gave up 3 bases and V 5 bases, and 4 bases lay outside the gene matches. This CDR3 is CASSRSGNTDTQYF. DNA for the CDR3: TGTGCCAGCAGCCGTAGCGGGAATACAGATACGCAGTATTTT.

This clonotype was detected a few times. The J gene is TRBJ2-3, the V gene TRBV6-1; TRBD2 agrees at 8 bases. The CDR3 covers 15 residues. Trimming at V came to 5 bases and at J to 6 bases, leaving 10 bases not matched to a gene. The V gene's germline CDR1 is MNHNS and CDR2 SASEGT. The CDR3 here is CASSPRGGSSDTQYF. CDR3 in DNA: TGTGCCAGCAGTCCACGGGGGGGGAGCTCCGATACGCAGTATTTT.

This chain connects TRBV6-2 or TRBV6-3 to TRBJ1-1, with D maybe TRBD1 (6 bases). CDR3 length: 13 amino acids. Trimming pared 6 bases from V and 12 bases from J, leaving 20 bases between. Germline loops: CDR1 MNHEY, CDR2 SVGEGT. DNA for the CDR3: TGTGCCAGCAGGGTCCAGCCTCAGGGGATTCCTTTCTTT. It specifies CASRVQPQGIPFF.

This clonotype was observed many times. The chain combines TRBV2 with TRBJ1-3; the D is unclear. The CDR3 contains 14 residues. Trimming stripped 4 bases from V and 4 bases from J, with 11 bases between. Germline V lookup: CDR1 SNHLY, CDR2 FYNNEI. In DNA form, the CDR3 reads TGTGCCAGCAGTGCATCCCAAACGGGAAACACCATATATTTT. It codes for CASSASQTGNTIYF.

The gene calls are TRBV29-1 and TRBJ1-5, with TRBD1 matching 7 bases. V lost 5 bases, J lost 6 bases, and 7 bases stayed unmatched. Germline lookup yields CDR1 SQVTM and CDR2 ANQGSEA. The CDR3 covers 13 residues. The CDR3 nucleotides read TGCAGCGTTCTAACAGGGGTTGGTCAGCCCCAGCATTTT. Residues: CSVLTGVGQPQHF. Filled out from reference TRBV29-1 and TRBJ1-5, the complete variable domain reads SAVISQKPSRDICQRGTSLTIQCQVDSQVTMMFWYRQQPGQSLTLIATANQGSEATYESGFVIDKFPISRPNLTFSTLTVSNMSPEDSSIYLCSVLTGVGQPQHFGDGTRLSIL.

This clonotype was seen repeatedly, ten times or more. This sequence joins TRBV9 and TRBJ2-5, with a tentative D call TRBD1 (5 bases). This CDR3 region has 13 residues. Germline loops: CDR1 SGDLS, CDR2 YYNGEE. Trimming took 4 bases from V and 3 from J, leaving 10 bases between them. The CDR3 loop reads CASSIAREETQYF. DNA for the CDR3: TGTGCCAGCAGCATCGCCAGGGAAGAGACCCAGTACTTC. Complete variable domain (other parts from reference TRBV9 and TRBJ2-5): DSGVTQTPKHLITATGQRVTLRCSPRSGDLSVYWYQQSLDQGLQFLIQYYNGEERAKGNILERFSAQQFPDLHSELNLSSLELGDSALYFCASSIAREETQYFGPGTRLLVL.

This clonotype was seen at least ten times. The V gene is TRBV12-1, the J gene TRBJ1-1. TRBV12-1 is a pseudogene. This CDR3 comprises 13 residues. The CDR3 nucleotides are TGTGCCAGCCACCTGAGGGTAAAAACTGAAGCTTTCTTT. It translates to CASHLRVKTEAFF.

This clonotype was recorded a few times. The chain recombines TRBV5-6 with TRBJ2-7; TRBD2 might be the D (5 bases). The CDR3 has 15 amino acids. The germline V and J ends were trimmed by 0 bases and 6 bases, with 16 bases remaining between them. Germline-derived CDR1 and CDR2 are SGHDT and YYEEEE. Here the CDR3 DNA reads TGTGCCAGCAGCTTGGCCGGGCTTCTAGCTTTCGAGCAGTACTTC. Its protein is CASSLAGLLAFEQYF.

The chain uses TRBV18 and TRBJ2-6; D call uncertain. V gave up 2 bases and J gave up 4 bases, with 15 bases separating them. Germline CDR1 and CDR2: KGHSH and LQKENI. The CDR3 is 17 amino acids. The CDR3 is CASSPGIPMGGANVLTF. The CDR3 region has the DNA TGTGCCAGCTCACCAGGGATCCCCATGGGAGGGGCCAACGTCCTGACTTTC.

Ten or more counts support this clonotype. V usage is TRBV29-1 and J usage is TRBJ2-7, with TRBD1 matching over 7 bases. V trimming: 6 bases; J trimming: 3 bases; junction bases outside the gene matches: 11. Germline values: CDR1 SQVTM, CDR2 ANQGSEA. There are 14 residues in the CDR3. CDR3 coding DNA: TGCAGCGTCTCCGTATCGGGACAGAACTACGAGCAGTACTTC. Residues: CSVSVSGQNYEQYF.

This clonotype was seen only a few times. V usage is TRBV9 and J usage is TRBJ2-2; 10 bases align to TRBD2. Germline values: CDR1 SGDLS, CDR2 YYNGEE. The CDR3 is 17 residues long. The J segment lost 2 bases and the V segment lost 4 bases, leaving 8 bases of the junction unmatched. CDR3 residues: CASSLGAGGRNTGELFF. The CDR3 DNA sequence: TGTGCCAGCAGCCTTGGAGCGGGGGGGCGAAACACCGGGGAGCTGTTTTTT.

The chain recombines TRBV5-1 with TRBJ2-5; TRBD2 matches at 7 bases. The CDR3 contains 17 residues. Per the germline V gene, CDR1 is SGHRS and CDR2 is YFSETQ. J gave up 0 bases and V 2 bases, and 10 bases lay outside the gene matches. DNA for the CDR3: TGCGCCAGCAGCTTCGGCTATAGCGGGTCAAACCAAGAGACCCAGTACTTC. It codes for CASSFGYSGSNQETQYF.

This clonotype was seen more than once but under ten times. V usage is TRBV4-3 and J usage is TRBJ2-1; 9 nucleotides align to TRBD1. This CDR3 comprises 16 residues. J was trimmed by 5 bases and V by 3 bases; bases with no gene match: 8. The germline V gene has CDR1 LGHNA and CDR2 YSLEER. In DNA form, the CDR3 reads TGCGCCAGCAGCCACAACCGGGACAGGGTAAACAATGAGCAGTTCTTC. This translates into CASSHNRDRVNNEQFF.